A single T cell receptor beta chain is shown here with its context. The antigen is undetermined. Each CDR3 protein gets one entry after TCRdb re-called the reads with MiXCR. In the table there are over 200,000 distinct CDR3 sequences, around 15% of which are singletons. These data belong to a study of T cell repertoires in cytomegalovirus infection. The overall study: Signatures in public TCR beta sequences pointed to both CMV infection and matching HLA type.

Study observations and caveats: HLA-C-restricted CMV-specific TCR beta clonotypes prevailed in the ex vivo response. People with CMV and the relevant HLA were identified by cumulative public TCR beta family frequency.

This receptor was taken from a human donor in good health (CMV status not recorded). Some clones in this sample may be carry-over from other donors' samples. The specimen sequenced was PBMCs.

CDR3 residues: CASSPPRDRGNEQFF. In DNA form, the CDR3 reads TGTGCCAGCAGCCCTCCTCGGGACAGGGGTAATGAGCAGTTCTTC. The genes are TRBV3-1 and TRBJ2-1; 10 nucleotides match TRBD1. The V and J ends lost 4 bases and 7 bases, in that order; junction bases with no gene match: 7. This CDR3 is 15 amino acids long. Germline V gene data show CDR1 as LGHDT and CDR2 as YNNKEL (reference sequence).